These 20 T cell receptor beta chains came from one sample sequenced in a study of T cells expressing NK-cell markers (dated by TCRdb to about 2020). Library preparation employed 5' RACE. The sequencer was an Illumina HiSeq 2000. Through TCRdb reprocessing, the reads give one entry per CDR3 protein sequence; DNA is omitted. In this sample's table one finds about 460,000 distinct CDR3 sequences. Approximately 1.4% of the sample belongs to the ten largest clones. The specimen was blood T cells: a sorted CD56 or NKG2C T cell subset, CD4+ or CD8+ T cells, or bulk PBMC T cells (not recorded which). The source of these receptors is a woman aged 45-65 years in good health. Donor details come from another sample of the same person, matched by shared clones.

The genes are TRBV4-1 and TRBJ1-1. The CDR3 loop spans 15 amino acids. Germline assignment: CDR1 MGHRA and CDR2 YSYEKL. The CDR3 loop is CASSLTQVWGTEAFF.

The V call is TRBV20-1, the J call TRBJ2-3; TCRdb calls TRBD1, which cannot be checked without DNA. The CDR3 is made up of 11 amino acids. Germline-derived CDR1 and CDR2 are DFQATT and SNEGSKA (reference sequence). CDR3 sequence reads: CSAGGSDTQYF.

The CDR3 is CASSEGGIPRYGLPQHF. This sequence joins TRBV2 and TRBJ1-5; absent DNA, TCRdb's TRBD1 call cannot be checked. Germline lookup yields CDR1 SNHLY and CDR2 FYNNEI. The CDR3 consists of 17 residues.

The V call is TRBV5-1, the J call TRBJ2-7; TCRdb reports TRBD2, a call that lacks DNA to check it against. There are 16 residues in the CDR3. Looked up from germline, CDR1 is SGHRS and CDR2 is YFSETQ. The CDR3 is CASSKGLAGASGEQYF.

The chain employs TRBV7-9 and TRBJ2-7. The V gene's germline CDR1 is SEHNR and CDR2 FQNEAQ (reference sequence). This CDR3 contains 11 residues. CDR3 region: CASSLGRGQYF. Variable domain in full (rest from reference TRBV7-9 and TRBJ2-7): DTGVSQNPRHKITKRGQNVTFRCDPISEHNRLYWYRQTLGQGPEFLTYFQNEAQLEKSRLLSDRFSAERPKGSFSTLEIQRTEQGDSAMYLCASSLGRGQYFGPGTRLTVT.

The genes are TRBV6-7 and TRBJ1-1; TCRdb's assignment of TRBD1 cannot be checked, as there is no DNA. TRBV6-7 counts as an open reading frame of uncertain function. The CDR3 is made up of 13 amino acids. CDR3 sequence: CASRETGTTEAFF.

The chain combines TRBV20-1 with TRBJ1-1; the D call of TRBD1 rests on TCRdb alone, since no DNA is present to check it. Germline CDR1 reads DFQATT; CDR2 reads SNEGSKA (reference sequence). The CDR3 totals 14 residues. The CDR3: CSAQKQGTNTEAFF.

The chain joins TRBV11-1 to TRBJ2-6. This CDR3 spans 15 amino acids. The V gene's germline CDR1 is SGHAT and CDR2 FQDESV (reference sequence). The chain's CDR3 is CASSLGASGANVLTF.

The chain combines TRBV5-6 with TRBJ2-5; TCRdb lists TRBD1, though no DNA is available to test this call. CDR3 length: 13 amino acids. Germline assignment: CDR1 SGHDT and CDR2 YYEEEE. The CDR3 reads CASSFRGLETQYF.

J is TRBJ1-1 and V is TRBV4-1; the D gene TCRdb calls, TRBD1, cannot be checked with no DNA. Germline values: CDR1 MGHRA, CDR2 YSYEKL. This CDR3 has 15 amino acids. This chain's CDR3 is CASSVRGLWATEAFF.

The chain combines TRBV29-1 with TRBJ2-3; checking the TCRdb D call of TRBD2 is not possible without DNA. Germline lookup yields CDR1 SQVTM and CDR2 ANQGSEA. The CDR3 is 13 amino acids. CDR3: CSVSGRSPDTQYF.

The chain combines TRBV19 with TRBJ2-1; with no DNA, the TCRdb D assignment of TRBD1 cannot be verified. Germline CDR1 LNHDA, CDR2 SQIVND (reference sequence). CDR3 length: 13 amino acids. CDR3 sequence reads: CATMGGFYNEQFF.

V gene TRBV11-2 combines with J gene TRBJ1-1; TCRdb names TRBD1, which stays unverified in the absence of DNA. This CDR3 spans 14 amino acids. Germline values: CDR1 SGHAT, CDR2 FQNNGV. This CDR3 is CASSSPGVNTEAFF.

The chain joins TRBV20-1 to TRBJ1-2; TCRdb proposes TRBD1, but this gene call is untestable without DNA. Germline-derived CDR1 and CDR2 are DFQATT and SNEGSKA (reference sequence). The CDR3 runs to 13 residues. The CDR3 region is CRGTGAANYGYTF.

The V and J genes are TRBV24-1 and TRBJ2-2; TCRdb names TRBD1, which stays unverified in the absence of DNA. The CDR3 runs 14 residues. Germline V gene data show CDR1 as KGHDR and CDR2 as SFDVKD. The chain's CDR3 is CATRGTGGDGELFF.

This chain joins TRBV21-1 and TRBJ2-7; the D call from TCRdb, TRBD2, cannot be confirmed without DNA. TRBV21-1 represents a pseudogene. This CDR3 contains 14 residues. The CDR3 spells CARPALVECYEQYF.

This chain joins TRBV7-9 and TRBJ2-4; no DNA is available, so the TRBD1 call from TCRdb remains unchecked. This CDR3 is built from 16 residues. In germline, CDR1 is SEHNR, CDR2 FQNEAQ (reference sequence). CDR3 protein: CASSLPLGLAKNIQYF.

This chain connects TRBV5-1 to TRBJ2-1; TCRdb selects TRBD2, and the lack of DNA leaves this call unchecked. This CDR3 is 15 amino acids long. CDR1 and CDR2 from the germline V gene are SGHRS and YFSETQ. The CDR3 spells CASRIAGEVYNEQFF.

The V and J genes are TRBV5-1 and TRBJ2-1; absent DNA, TCRdb's TRBD2 call cannot be checked. CDR3 length equals 15 residues. Germline V gene sequence: CDR1 SGHRS, CDR2 YFSETQ. The chain's CDR3 is CASSTTSGRGVEQFF.

V gene TRBV11-3 combines with J gene TRBJ1-1; TCRdb designates TRBD1, a call that cannot be tested without DNA. Germline CDR1 is SGHNT and CDR2 is YENEEA. This CDR3 is 16 amino acids long. The chain's CDR3 is CASRPSLGHTNTEAFF.